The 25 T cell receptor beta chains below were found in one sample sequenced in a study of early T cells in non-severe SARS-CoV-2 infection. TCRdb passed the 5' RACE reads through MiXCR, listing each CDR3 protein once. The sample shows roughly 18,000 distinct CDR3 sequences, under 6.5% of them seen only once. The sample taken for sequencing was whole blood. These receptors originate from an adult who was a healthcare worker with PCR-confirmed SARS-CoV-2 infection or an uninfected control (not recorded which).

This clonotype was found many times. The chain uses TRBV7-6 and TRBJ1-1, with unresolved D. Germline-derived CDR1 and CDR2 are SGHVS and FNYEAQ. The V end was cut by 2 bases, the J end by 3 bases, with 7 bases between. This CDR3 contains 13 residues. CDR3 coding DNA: TGTGCCAGCAGCTTATACGAGGACACTGAAGCTTTCTTT. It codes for CASSLYEDTEAFF.

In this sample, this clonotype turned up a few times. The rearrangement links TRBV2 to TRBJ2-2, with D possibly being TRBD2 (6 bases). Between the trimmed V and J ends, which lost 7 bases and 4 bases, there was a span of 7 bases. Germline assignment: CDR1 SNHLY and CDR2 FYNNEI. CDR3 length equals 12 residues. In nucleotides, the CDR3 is TGTGCCAGCACCGGGGGCACCGGGGAGCTGTTTTTT. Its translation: CASTGGTGELFF.

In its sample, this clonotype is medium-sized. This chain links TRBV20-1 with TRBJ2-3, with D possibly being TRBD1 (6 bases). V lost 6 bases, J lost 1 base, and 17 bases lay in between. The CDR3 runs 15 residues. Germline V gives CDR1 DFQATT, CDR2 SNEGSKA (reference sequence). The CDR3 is CSAEEGEKGTDTQYF. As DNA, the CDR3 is TGCAGTGCCGAAGAGGGGGAGAAGGGCACAGATACGCAGTATTTT.

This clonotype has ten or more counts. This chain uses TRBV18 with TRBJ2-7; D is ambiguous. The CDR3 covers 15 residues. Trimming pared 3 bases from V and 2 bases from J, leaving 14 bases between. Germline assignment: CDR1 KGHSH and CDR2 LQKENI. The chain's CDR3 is CASSPSLLTPYEQYF. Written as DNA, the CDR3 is TGTGCCAGCTCACCGTCGTTGCTGACTCCCTACGAGCAGTACTTC.

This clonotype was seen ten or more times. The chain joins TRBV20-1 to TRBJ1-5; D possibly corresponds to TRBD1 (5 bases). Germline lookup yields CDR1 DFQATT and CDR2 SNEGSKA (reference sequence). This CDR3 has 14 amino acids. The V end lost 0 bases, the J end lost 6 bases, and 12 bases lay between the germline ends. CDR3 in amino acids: CSARDGAGAQPQHF. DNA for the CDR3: TGCAGTGCTAGAGATGGTGCCGGGGCTCAGCCCCAGCATTTT.

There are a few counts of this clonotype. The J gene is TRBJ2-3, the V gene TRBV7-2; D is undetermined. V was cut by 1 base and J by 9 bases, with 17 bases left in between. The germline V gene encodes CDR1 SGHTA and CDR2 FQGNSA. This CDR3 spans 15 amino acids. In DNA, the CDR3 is TGTGCCAGCAGCTTAGACCCATCGAAGTTATCAACGCAGTATTTT. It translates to CASSLDPSKLSTQYF.

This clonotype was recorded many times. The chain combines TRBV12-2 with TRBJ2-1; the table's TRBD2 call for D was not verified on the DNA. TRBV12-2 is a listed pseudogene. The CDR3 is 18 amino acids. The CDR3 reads CASRLEAIRGTSKMEQFF. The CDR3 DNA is TGTGCAAGTCGCTTAGAGGCGATACGAGGGACCAGCAAGATGGAGCAGTTCTTC.

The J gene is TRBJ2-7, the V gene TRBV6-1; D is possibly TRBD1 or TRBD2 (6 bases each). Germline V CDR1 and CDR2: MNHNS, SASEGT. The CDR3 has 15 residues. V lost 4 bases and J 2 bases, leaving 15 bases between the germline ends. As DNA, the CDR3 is TGTGCCAGCAGTGTCGGGGGCGGGCGAACCTACGAGCAGTACTTC. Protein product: CASSVGGGRTYEQYF.

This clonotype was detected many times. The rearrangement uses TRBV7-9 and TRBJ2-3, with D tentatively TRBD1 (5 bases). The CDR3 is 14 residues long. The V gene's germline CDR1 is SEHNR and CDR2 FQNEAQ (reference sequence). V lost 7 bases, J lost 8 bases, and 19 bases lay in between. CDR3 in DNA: TGTGCCAGCATGAACGCGCAGGGTTTGGGTACGCAGTATTTT. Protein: CASMNAQGLGTQYF.

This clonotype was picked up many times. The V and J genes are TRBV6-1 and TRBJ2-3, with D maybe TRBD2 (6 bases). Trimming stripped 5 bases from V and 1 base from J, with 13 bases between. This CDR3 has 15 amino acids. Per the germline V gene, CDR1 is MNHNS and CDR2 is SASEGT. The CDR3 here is CASSRDSVGTDTQYF. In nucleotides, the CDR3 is TGTGCCAGCAGTCGGGACTCAGTAGGCACAGATACGCAGTATTTT.

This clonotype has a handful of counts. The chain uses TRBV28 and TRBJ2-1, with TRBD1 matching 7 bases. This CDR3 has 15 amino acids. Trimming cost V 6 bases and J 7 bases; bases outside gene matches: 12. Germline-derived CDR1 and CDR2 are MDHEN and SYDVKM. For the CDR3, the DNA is TGTGCCAGCAGACGACCCGGGACAGATCAAAATGAGCAGTTCTTC. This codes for CASRRPGTDQNEQFF.

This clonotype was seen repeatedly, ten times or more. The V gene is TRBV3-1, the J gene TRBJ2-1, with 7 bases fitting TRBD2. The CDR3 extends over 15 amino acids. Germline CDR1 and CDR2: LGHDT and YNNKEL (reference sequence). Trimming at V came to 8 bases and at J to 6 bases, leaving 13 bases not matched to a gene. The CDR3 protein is CASARDYGMSNEQFF. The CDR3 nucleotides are TGTGCCAGCGCCCGGGACTACGGAATGTCCAATGAGCAGTTCTTC.

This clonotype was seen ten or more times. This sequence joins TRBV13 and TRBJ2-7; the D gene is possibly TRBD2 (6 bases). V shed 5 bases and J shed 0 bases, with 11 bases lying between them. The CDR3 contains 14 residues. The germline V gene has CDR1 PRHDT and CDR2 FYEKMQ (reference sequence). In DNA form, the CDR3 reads TGTGCCAGCAGCCCCCGGGAGAGCTCCTACGAGCAGTACTTC. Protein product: CASSPRESSYEQYF.

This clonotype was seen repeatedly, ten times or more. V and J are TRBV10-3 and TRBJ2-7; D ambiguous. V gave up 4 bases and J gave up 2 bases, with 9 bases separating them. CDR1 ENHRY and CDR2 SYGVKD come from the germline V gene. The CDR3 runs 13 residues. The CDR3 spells CAISVSRTYEQYF. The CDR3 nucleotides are TGTGCCATCAGTGTTTCTAGGACCTACGAGCAGTACTTC.

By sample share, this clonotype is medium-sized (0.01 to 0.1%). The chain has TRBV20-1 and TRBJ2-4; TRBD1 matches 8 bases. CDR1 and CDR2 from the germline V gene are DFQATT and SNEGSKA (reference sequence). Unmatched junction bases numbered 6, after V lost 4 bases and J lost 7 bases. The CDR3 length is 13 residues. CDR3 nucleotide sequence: TGCAGTGCTACCGCAGGGGGCTTGAACATTCAGTACTTC. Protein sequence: CSATAGGLNIQYF.

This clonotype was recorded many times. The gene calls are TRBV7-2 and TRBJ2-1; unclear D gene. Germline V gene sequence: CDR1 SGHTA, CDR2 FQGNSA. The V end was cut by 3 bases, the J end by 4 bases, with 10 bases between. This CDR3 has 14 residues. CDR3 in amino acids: CASSFEGWYNEQFF. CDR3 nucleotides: TGTGCCAGCAGCTTTGAAGGGTGGTACAATGAGCAGTTCTTC.

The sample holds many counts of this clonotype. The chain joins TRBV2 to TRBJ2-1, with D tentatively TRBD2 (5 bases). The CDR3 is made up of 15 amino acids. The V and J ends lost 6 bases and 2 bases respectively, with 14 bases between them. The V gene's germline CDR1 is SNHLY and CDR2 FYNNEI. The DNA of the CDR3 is TGTGCCAGCAGGAATGGCGGGTCTACCTACAATGAGCAGTTCTTC. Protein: CASRNGGSTYNEQFF.

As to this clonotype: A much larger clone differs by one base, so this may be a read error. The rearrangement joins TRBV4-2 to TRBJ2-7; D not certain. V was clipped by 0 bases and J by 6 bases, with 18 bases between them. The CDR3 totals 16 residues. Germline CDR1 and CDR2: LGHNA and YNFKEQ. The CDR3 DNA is TGTGCCAGCAGCCAAGAGTTTGGGGTAATAGTAGGCGAGCAGTACTTC. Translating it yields CASSQEFGVIVGEQYF.

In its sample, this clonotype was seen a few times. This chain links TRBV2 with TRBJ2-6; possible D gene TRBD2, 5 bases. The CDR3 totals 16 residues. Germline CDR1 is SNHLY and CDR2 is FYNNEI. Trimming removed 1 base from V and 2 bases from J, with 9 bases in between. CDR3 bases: TGTGCCAGCAGTGAAGTGGCGGGCCCTGGGGCCAACGTCCTGACTTTC. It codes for CASSEVAGPGANVLTF.

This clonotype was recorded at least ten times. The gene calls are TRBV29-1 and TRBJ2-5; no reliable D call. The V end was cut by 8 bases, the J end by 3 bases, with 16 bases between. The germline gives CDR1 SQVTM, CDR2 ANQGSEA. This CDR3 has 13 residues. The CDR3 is CSPKIAPKETQYF. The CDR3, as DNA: TGCAGCCCGAAGATCGCGCCGAAAGAGACCCAGTACTTC.

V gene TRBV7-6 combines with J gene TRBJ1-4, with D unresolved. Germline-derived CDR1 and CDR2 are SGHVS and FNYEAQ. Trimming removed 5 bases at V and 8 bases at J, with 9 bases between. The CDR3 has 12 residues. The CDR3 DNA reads TGTGCCAGCAGCCCGTCTGGGGAAAAACTGTTTTTT. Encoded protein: CASSPSGEKLFF.

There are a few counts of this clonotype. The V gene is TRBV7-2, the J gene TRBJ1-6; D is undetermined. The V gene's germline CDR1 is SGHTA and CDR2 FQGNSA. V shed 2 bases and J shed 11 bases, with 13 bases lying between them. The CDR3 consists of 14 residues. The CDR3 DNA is TGTGCCAGCAGCTTAACCCCTACAGAGCCACCCCTCCACTTT. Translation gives CASSLTPTEPPLHF. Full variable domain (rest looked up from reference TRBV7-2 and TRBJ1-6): GAGVSQSPSNKVTEKGKDVELRCDPISGHTALYWYRQSLGQGLEFLIYFQGNSAPDKSGLPSDRFSAERTGGSVSTLTIQRTQQEDSAVYLCASSLTPTEPPLHFGNGTRLTVT.

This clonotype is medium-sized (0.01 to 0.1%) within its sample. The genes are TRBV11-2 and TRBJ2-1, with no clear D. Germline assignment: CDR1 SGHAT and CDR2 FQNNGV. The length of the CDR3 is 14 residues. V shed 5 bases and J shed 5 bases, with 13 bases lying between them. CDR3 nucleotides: TGTGCCAGCAGCAGTGGTACCCTTCACAATGAGCAGTTCTTC. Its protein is CASSSGTLHNEQFF.

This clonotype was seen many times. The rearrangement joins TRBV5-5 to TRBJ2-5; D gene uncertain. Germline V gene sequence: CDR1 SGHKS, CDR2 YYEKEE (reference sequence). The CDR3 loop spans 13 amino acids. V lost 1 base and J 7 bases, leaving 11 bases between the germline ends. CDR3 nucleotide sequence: TGTGCCAGCAGCTTGAGGACCGACGGGACCCAGTACTTC. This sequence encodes CASSLRTDGTQYF.

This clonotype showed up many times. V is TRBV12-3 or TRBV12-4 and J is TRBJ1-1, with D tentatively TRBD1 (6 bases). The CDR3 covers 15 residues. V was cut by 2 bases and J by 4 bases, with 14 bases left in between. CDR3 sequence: CASSLLRGVGTEAFF. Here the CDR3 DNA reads TGTGCCAGCAGTTTACTCAGGGGAGTTGGCACTGAAGCTTTCTTT.